These T cell receptor beta chains were read from a single sample in a study of T cells after posttransplantation cyclophosphamide. Only in-frame clones appear in the TCRdb table, and some are missing; sequencing was by immunoSEQ multiplex PCR. The repertoire holds about 52,000 clones, with about 82% as singletons. The sequenced sample consisted of PBMCs. These receptors came from a young man with a blood cancer, CMV-positive, and with a related stem cell donor. Each CDR3 is given with its conserved first and last residue. The D gene is left open where the match is weak. Expanded clones are given a class, and other clones once, few, many or no size at all.

V gene: TRBV13
D gene: -
clone size: -
J gene: TRBJ2-3
CDR3 protein: CASSRIRGLTYTDTQYF
CDR3 DNA: TGTGCCAGCAGCCGGATCAGGGGTCTGACCTACACAGATACGCAGTATTTT

V gene: TRBV6-1
D gene: -
clone size: large
J gene: TRBJ2-2
CDR3 protein: CASSEAVAEVTGELFF
CDR3 DNA: TGTGCCAGCAGTGAAGCGGTAGCGGAGGTCACCGGGGAGCTGTTTTTT

V gene: TRBV7-9
D gene: -
clone size: -
J gene: TRBJ2-1
CDR3 protein: CASSLARFGRNEQFF
CDR3 DNA: TGTGCCAGCAGCTTAGCGCGGTTCGGCCGCAATGAGCAGTTCTTC

V gene: TRBV7-2
D gene: -
clone size: -
J gene: TRBJ2-1
CDR3 protein: CASSLGHYNEQFF
CDR3 DNA: TGTGCCAGCAGCTTAGGACATTACAATGAGCAGTTCTTC

V gene: TRBV2
D gene: -
clone size: -
J gene: TRBJ2-2
CDR3 protein: CASADNGMVTGELFF
CDR3 DNA: TGTGCCAGCGCGGATAACGGGATGGTCACCGGGGAGCTGTTTTTT

V gene: TRBV5-4
D gene: TRBD2
clone size: once
J gene: TRBJ2-5
CDR3 protein: CASSLNLAGAAKTQYF
CDR3 DNA: TGTGCCAGCAGCTTGAACCTAGCGGGAGCCGCGAAGACCCAGTACTTC

V gene: TRBV28
D gene: -
clone size: -
J gene: TRBJ2-7
CDR3 protein: CASSPLSYEQYF
CDR3 DNA: TGTGCCAGCAGTCCCCTTAGTTACGAGCAGTACTTC

V gene: TRBV7-9
D gene: -
clone size: -
J gene: TRBJ1-3
CDR3 protein: CASSLGVGLSGNTIYF
CDR3 DNA: TGTGCCAGCAGCTTAGGGGTAGGACTCTCTGGAAACACCATATATTTT

V gene: TRBV10-2
D gene: -
clone size: -
J gene: TRBJ1-1
CDR3 protein: CASSAGTKNTEAFF
CDR3 DNA: TGCGCCAGCAGTGCTGGGACAAAGAACACTGAAGCTTTCTTT

V gene: TRBV7-3
D gene: -
clone size: -
J gene: TRBJ1-2
CDR3 protein: CASSLTGDSNYGYTF
CDR3 DNA: TGTGCCAGCAGCCTTACTGGGGACTCCAACTATGGCTACACCTTC

V gene: TRBV27
D gene: -
clone size: -
J gene: TRBJ2-7
CDR3 protein: CASSLRGSYEQYF
CDR3 DNA: TGTGCCAGCAGTTTGCGGGGCTCCTACGAGCAGTACTTC

V gene: TRBV29-1
D gene: -
clone size: -
J gene: TRBJ2-1
CDR3 protein: CSVVEPSSNNEQFF
CDR3 DNA: TGCAGCGTTGTCGAGCCTAGCTCCAACAATGAGCAGTTCTTC

V gene: TRBV4-3
D gene: -
clone size: -
J gene: TRBJ2-3
CDR3 protein: CASSQYLGSTDTQYF
CDR3 DNA: TGCGCCAGCAGCCAGTACCTAGGAAGTACAGATACGCAGTATTTT

V gene: TRBV28
D gene: -
clone size: -
J gene: TRBJ1-4
CDR3 protein: CASSSLTENEKLFF
CDR3 DNA: TGTGCCAGCAGTTCCCTGACAGAAAATGAAAAACTGTTTTTT

V gene: TRBV6-1
D gene: TRBD1
clone size: -
J gene: TRBJ2-6
CDR3 protein: CASSAYRGSGGANVLTF
CDR3 DNA: TGTGCCAGCAGTGCCTACAGGGGATCGGGTGGGGCCAACGTCCTGACTTTC

V gene: TRBV18
D gene: TRBD1
clone size: -
J gene: TRBJ2-1
CDR3 protein: CASSPIESGQGGRGEQFF
CDR3 DNA: TGTGCCAGCTCACCGATTGAGAGTGGACAGGGGGGGAGAGGTGAGCAGTTCTTC

V gene: TRBV28
D gene: TRBD1
clone size: once
J gene: TRBJ1-2
CDR3 protein: CASSLVQGAYGYTF
CDR3 DNA: TGTGCCAGCAGTTTAGTACAGGGGGCCTATGGCTACACCTTC

V gene: TRBV5-4
D gene: TRBD1
clone size: -
J gene: TRBJ2-7
CDR3 protein: CASRTGGSHEQYF
CDR3 DNA: TGTGCCAGCAGGACAGGGGGCTCCCACGAGCAGTACTTC

V gene: TRBV4-3
D gene: -
clone size: -
J gene: TRBJ2-6
CDR3 protein: CASSRRQADSGANVLTF
CDR3 DNA: TGCGCCAGCAGCCGAAGACAAGCCGACTCTGGGGCCAACGTCCTGACTTTC

V gene: TRBV11-2
D gene: -
clone size: -
J gene: TRBJ2-7
CDR3 protein: CASSLALTRIAYEQYF
CDR3 DNA: TGTGCCAGCAGCTTAGCCCTGACTAGAATCGCCTACGAGCAGTACTTC

V gene: TRBV5-4
D gene: -
clone size: -
J gene: TRBJ2-1
CDR3 protein: CASSLGSSSPYNEQFF
CDR3 DNA: TGTGCCAGCAGCTTGGGTTCTAGCTCTCCTTACAATGAGCAGTTCTTC

V gene: TRBV5-1
D gene: -
clone size: -
J gene: TRBJ1-2
CDR3 protein: CASSAQGINGYTF
CDR3 DNA: TGCGCCAGCAGCGCCCAGGGGATAAATGGCTACACCTTC

V gene: TRBV28
D gene: -
clone size: -
J gene: TRBJ1-2
CDR3 protein: CASSLGQLKGRGYTF
CDR3 DNA: TGTGCCAGCAGTTTAGGGCAGCTAAAAGGAAGGGGCTACACCTTC